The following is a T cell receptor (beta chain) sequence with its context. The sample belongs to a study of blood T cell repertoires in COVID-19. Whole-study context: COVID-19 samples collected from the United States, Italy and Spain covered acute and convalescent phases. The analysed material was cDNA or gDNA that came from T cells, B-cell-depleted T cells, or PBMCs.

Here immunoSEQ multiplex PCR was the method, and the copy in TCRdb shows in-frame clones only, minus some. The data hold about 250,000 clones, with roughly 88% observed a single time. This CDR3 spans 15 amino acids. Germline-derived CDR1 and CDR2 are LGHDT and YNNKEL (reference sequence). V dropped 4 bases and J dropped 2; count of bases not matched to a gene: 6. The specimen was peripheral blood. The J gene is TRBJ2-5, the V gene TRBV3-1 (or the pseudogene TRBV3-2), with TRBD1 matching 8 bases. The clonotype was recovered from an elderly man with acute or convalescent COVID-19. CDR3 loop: CASSRPGQDQETQYF. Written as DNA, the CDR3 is TGTGCCAGCAGCCGCCCGGGACAGGATCAAGAGACCCAGTACTTC.